Described below is a single T cell receptor beta chain sequence and its context. The antigen is not known. The data belong to a study of T cells expressing NK-cell markers. About the study: Repertoire data for TCR beta were derived from sorted T cells (CD3+CD56+NKG2C+, CD3+CD56+NKG2C- and CD3+CD56-NKG2C+).

Synthesis of TCR beta cDNA relied on 5'RACE template switching carrying UMIs. TCRdb reanalyzed the 5' RACE reads and collapses them to one entry per CDR3 protein, without DNA. There are around 550,000 distinct CDR3 sequences in the sample, with 3% to 4.5% held by the top ten. The CDR3 length is 14 residues. Overall study findings and caveats: The contribution of dominant NKG2C+ clonotypes to CD8+ T cells in roughly 6 donors was roughly 1.0-7.0%. Whether expanded NKG2C-expressing T cell clones recognize HCMV is unknown.

The TCR comes from a man between 18 and 35 years old in good health. This chain uses TRBV12-3 or TRBV12-4 with TRBJ2-6. Sequencing was carried out using blood T cells: a sorted CD56 or NKG2C T cell subset, CD4+ or CD8+ T cells, or bulk PBMC T cells (not recorded which). CDR3 sequence: CASSPYSGANVLTF.